These 13 T cell receptor beta chains share one sample of origin, sequenced in a study of blood T cell repertoires in COVID-19. The protocol was immunoSEQ multiplex PCR, while the TCRdb copy is restricted to in-frame clones and leaves out a portion. The data contain about 36,000 clones, about 80% of them singletons. Sequences were obtained from peripheral blood. The receptors were gathered from a man in his sixties or seventies with acute or convalescent COVID-19.

This chain links TRBV6-2 or TRBV6-3 with TRBJ2-1, with 7 bases fitting TRBD1. CDR3 length equals 15 residues. The J segment lost 0 bases and the V segment lost 4 bases, leaving 3 bases of the junction unmatched. Germline V lookup: CDR1 MNHEY, CDR2 SVGEGT. CDR3 protein: CASSWDSFSYNEQFF. The CDR3, as DNA: TGTGCCAGCAGTTGGGACAGCTTCTCCTACAATGAGCAGTTCTTC.

The chain carries TRBV11-2 and TRBJ2-7; 10 bases agree with TRBD2. This CDR3 comprises 15 residues. Germline values: CDR1 SGHAT, CDR2 FQNNGV. V gave up 6 bases and J gave up 4 bases; unmatched junction bases: 9. The CDR3 DNA follows: TGTGCCAGCAGACCTCTCTCTAGCGGGAGTTACGAGCAGTACTTC. This codes for CASRPLSSGSYEQYF.

The chain recombines TRBV6-5 with TRBJ1-1; TRBD1 matches at 7 bases. V lost 8 bases to trimming and J lost 7 bases; unmatched junction nucleotides: 10. CDR1 is MNHEY, CDR2 SVGAGI, per germline. The CDR3 spans 13 residues. Written as DNA, the CDR3 is TGTGCCAGCGTGAGTGGGACAGCTAATGAAGCTTTCTTT. Its protein product is CASVSGTANEAFF.

This chain links TRBV29-1 with TRBJ2-1; 11 nucleotides agree with TRBD2. Germline V lookup: CDR1 SQVTM, CDR2 ANQGSEA. The ends lost 7 bases at V and 2 bases at J; junction bases unmatched: 7. The CDR3 length is 15 residues. CDR3 DNA sequence: TGCAGCGGGGATCCGGGACTAGCGGCCTACAATGAGCAGTTCTTC. Encoded protein: CSGDPGLAAYNEQFF.

The chain recombines TRBV6-5 with TRBJ2-7, with 7 nucleotides matching TRBD2. V gave up 7 bases and J gave up 6 bases; unmatched junction bases: 12. The germline CDR1 and CDR2 sequences are MNHEY and SVGAGI. This CDR3 comprises 14 residues. The CDR3 here is CASMPGGTQGEQYF. The CDR3 DNA reads as TGTGCCAGCATGCCCGGGGGGACTCAGGGCGAGCAGTACTTC.

This clone was seen just once. The chain links TRBV5-8 to TRBJ1-4; 8 nucleotides agree with TRBD1. The CDR3 covers 15 residues. Germline V gene sequence: CDR1 SGHTS, CDR2 YDEGEE. The V and J ends lost 4 bases and 2 bases, in that order; junction bases with no gene match: 4. The CDR3 loop reads CASSLRTGTNEKLFF. As DNA, the CDR3 is TGTGCCAGCAGCCTAAGGACAGGGACTAATGAAAAACTGTTTTTT.

The V call is TRBV5-1, the J call TRBJ1-2; D might be TRBD1 (5 bases). The germline V gene encodes CDR1 SGHRS and CDR2 YFSETQ. The CDR3 is 13 amino acids. Trimming left V 1 base short and J 4 bases short, with 8 bases between. CDR3 nucleotide sequence: TGCGCCAGCAGCTTGAGGCAGGGCTATGGCTACACCTTC. Amino acid sequence: CASSLRQGYGYTF.

This rearrangement joins TRBV3-1 (or the pseudogene TRBV3-2) to TRBJ2-1; D unclear. The CDR3 contains 15 residues. CDR1 LGHDT and CDR2 YNNKEL come from the germline V gene (reference sequence). Trimming shortened V by 0 bases and J by 5 bases, and 11 bases separated the two germline ends. This chain's CDR3 is CASSQDTLPNNEQFF. As DNA, the CDR3 is TGTGCCAGCAGCCAAGATACCCTACCCAACAATGAGCAGTTCTTC.

V and J are TRBV4-1 and TRBJ2-7; 10 bases match TRBD1. The CDR3 loop spans 16 amino acids. Germline CDR1 reads MGHRA; CDR2 reads YSYEKL. J lost 4 bases, V lost 2 bases, and 8 bases had no gene match. The DNA for the CDR3 is TGCGCCAGCAGCCAACATGACAGGGGGCTAAAGTACGAGCAGTACTTC. Translating it yields CASSQHDRGLKYEQYF.

The rearrangement links TRBV6-5 to TRBJ2-7; TRBD2 is a possible D gene (5 bases). The CDR3 length is 14 residues. V lost 7 bases and J lost 2, with 15 bases in between. The germline CDR1 and CDR2 sequences are MNHEY and SVGAGI. This CDR3 reads CASTLPTGTYEQYF. As DNA, the CDR3 is TGTGCCAGCACCCTTCCAACGGGGACCTACGAGCAGTACTTC.

This clone was detected once. The chain couples TRBV18 to TRBJ1-5, with D hard to call. This CDR3 comprises 16 residues. Germline-derived CDR1 and CDR2 are KGHSH and LQKENI. V was shortened by 3 bases and J by 2 bases, with 14 bases between the two germline ends. This CDR3 is CASSPTGLGGNQPQHF. CDR3 in DNA: TGTGCCAGCTCACCGACCGGACTCGGTGGCAATCAGCCCCAGCATTTT.

The chain recombines TRBV7-9 with TRBJ1-1; no reliable D call. The CDR3 runs to 14 residues. The germline V gene encodes CDR1 SEHNR and CDR2 FQNEAQ (reference sequence). The V gene lost 1 base and the J gene lost 1 base, with 7 bases spanning the gap. The CDR3 nucleotides are TGTGCCAGCAGCTTAGTAGCTGGGAACACTGAAGCTTTCTTT. Translating it yields CASSLVAGNTEAFF.

The chain links TRBV6-5 to TRBJ1-5; D gene ambiguous. The ends were cut back, 6 bases at V and 2 bases at J, with 11 bases in the middle. CDR1 MNHEY and CDR2 SVGAGI come from the germline V gene. This CDR3 region has 14 residues. The CDR3, as DNA: TGTGCCAGCAGGCCGTCAGGTGGCAATCAGCCCCAGCATTTT. Translation gives CASRPSGGNQPQHF.